Listed below are T cell receptor beta chains from one sample, sequenced in a study of cytomegalovirus exposure and HLA in healthy donors. Sequencing was performed with immunoSEQ multiplex PCR; in TCRdb, only in-frame clones are kept and a portion is missing. The sample consists of 75,000 to 100,000 clones, approximately 80% of them appearing once. Sequenced material: PBMCs. Receptor source: a middle-aged man in good health and CMV-seronegative. Each CDR3 is given with its conserved first and last residue. A D gene is named only where the DNA matches it firmly. Size is omitted from some rows. Given values are once, few, many or a class for expanded clones.

TRBD2 - TRBJ2-4 TRBV4-2 TGTGCCAGCAGCCAAGCGCCTAGCGGGGGGGCCAAAAACATTCAGTACTTC CASSQAPSGGAKNIQYF
- - TRBJ2-7 TRBV25-1 TGTGCCAGCAGTGAAGGGGCTTTATACGAGCAGTACTTC CASSEGALYEQYF
TRBD2 - TRBJ2-3 TRBV5-4 TGTGCCAGCAGCTTACCGGGACTAGCAAACACAGATACGCAGTATTTT CASSLPGLANTDTQYF
- - TRBJ2-5 TRBV5-1 TGCGCCAGCAGCCGCAGGGGCGAAGAGACCCAGTACTTC CASSRRGEETQYF
TRBD2 few TRBJ2-7 TRBV30 TGTGCCTGGAGTGTAACTAGCGGCGCCTACGAGCAGTACTTC CAWSVTSGAYEQYF
TRBD1 - TRBJ1-3 TRBV5-5 TGTGCCAGCAGTTACGGGTGGGACAGGAGCTCTGGAAACACCATATATTTT CASSYGWDRSSGNTIYF
- - TRBJ1-4 TRBV2 TGTGCCAGCTCTCGTTCAACTAATGAAAAACTGTTTTTT CASSRSTNEKLFF
TRBD1 - TRBJ1-1 TRBV27 TGTGCCAGCAGTTGGGGCAGGGGGCAGGCGAACACTGAAGCTTTCTTT CASSWGRGQANTEAFF
- - TRBJ2-7 TRBV19 TGTGCCAGTAGTATAGCCTTGTCCTACGGGCAGTACTTC CASSIALSYGQYF
- once TRBJ2-3 TRBV5-1 TGCGCCAGCAGCTTGCAAGCCACAGATACGCAGTATTTT CASSLQATDTQYF
- - TRBJ1-3 TRBV28 TGTGCCAGCAGCCTCGCGGCGCGGGCGTCCTCTGGAAACACCATATATTTT CASSLAARASSGNTIYF
TRBD1 - TRBJ1-6 TRBV5-1 TGCGCCAGCAGCTTGGGTCCACAGGGGGCATCTAATTCACCCCTCCACTTT CASSLGPQGASNSPLHF
TRBD1 - TRBJ1-6 TRBV5-6 TGTGCCAGCAGCCTCCCGCAGGGGGCGAACCCTAATTCACCCCTCCACTTT CASSLPQGANPNSPLHF
- - TRBJ2-5 TRBV6-5 TGTGCCACCACGGGGGTAGAGACCCAGTACTTC CATTGVETQYF
- - TRBJ2-7 TRBV4-1 TGCGCCAGCAGCCAAGATCCGGGGACCTACGAGCAGTACTTC CASSQDPGTYEQYF
- - TRBJ1-2 TRBV28 TGTGCCAGCAGTACAGGCGTCTATGGCTACACCTTC CASSTGVYGYTF
TRBD2 once TRBJ2-7 TRBV2 TGTGCCAGCAGTCCCGGGACTAGTAACGAGCAGTACTTC CASSPGTSNEQYF
TRBD1 - TRBJ2-7 TRBV7-9 TGTGCCAGCAGCCCATCGGGACAGGGGGCCGACGAGCAGTACTTC CASSPSGQGADEQYF
- - TRBJ1-4 TRBV6-5 TGTGCCAGCAGTACCCGGCCGCAGGGCGAAAAACTGTTTTTT CASSTRPQGEKLFF
TRBD2 - TRBJ2-5 TRBV5-4 TGTGCCAGCAGCCCCGGGGGGGCCCGGGAGACCCAGTACTTC CASSPGGARETQYF
- - TRBJ2-2 TRBV9 TGTGCCAGCAGCGTAGGAGGGGGCACCGGGGAGCTGTTTTTT CASSVGGGTGELFF
TRBD1 - TRBJ1-1 TRBV7-6 TGTGCCAGCAGCGGAAGTGGGACAGGGAACACTGAAGCTTTCTTT CASSGSGTGNTEAFF
- - TRBJ1-1 TRBV5-5 TGTGCCAGCAGCCCACAGTACACTGAAGCTTTCTTT CASSPQYTEAFF
- - TRBJ2-7 TRBV13 TGTGCCAGCAGCTTAAGGGGACTCGAGCAGTACTTC CASSLRGLEQYF
TRBD2 - TRBJ2-5 TRBV30 TGTGCCTGGGCTAGCGGGGGGGCAGGGGAGACCCAGTACTTC CAWASGGAGETQYF
- - TRBJ1-4 TRBV11-2 TGTGCCAGCAGCTTAGGACGAAACGGGAGGGATGAAAAACTGTTTTTT CASSLGRNGRDEKLFF
- - TRBJ2-5 TRBV2 TGTGCCAGCAGTGATTGGTCAGTTCAAGAGACCCAGTACTTC CASSDWSVQETQYF
- - TRBJ1-3 TRBV30 TGTGCCTGGAGTGTAGGGGCTCGCAACTCTGGAAACACCATATATTTT CAWSVGARNSGNTIYF
TRBD2 - TRBJ2-7 TRBV10-2 TGCGCCAGCCACACTAGCGGGAGGGGGTACGAGCAGTACTTC CASHTSGRGYEQYF
TRBD1 - TRBJ1-6 TRBV30 TGTGCCTGGAGTGGGAACGACAGGGTTAATTCACCCCTCCACTTT CAWSGNDRVNSPLHF
- - TRBJ2-1 TRBV5-6 TGTGCCAGCAGCCAGAATGCGGGGGCTAGCTCCTACAATGAGCAGTTCTTC CASSQNAGASSYNEQFF
TRBD1 few TRBJ2-6 TRBV25-1 TGTGCCAGCAGTGAGGACAGGGCCGGGGCCAACGTCCTGACTTTC CASSEDRAGANVLTF
TRBD2 - TRBJ2-3 TRBV12-5 TGTGCTAGTGGCCTCGGGGGGTCGACAGATACGCAGTATTTT CASGLGGSTDTQYF
- - TRBJ1-3 TRBV5-1 TGCGCCAGCAGCTTGGTTAGCTCTGGAAACACCATATATTTT CASSLVSSGNTIYF
- few TRBJ1-1 TRBV6-5 TGTGCCAGCAGGCGCACAGGGATGAACACTGAAGCTTTCTTT CASRRTGMNTEAFF